This TCR beta chain is drawn from a study of T cell responses to AZD1222 COVID-19 vaccine. Findings of the study overall: Spike regions recognized by vaccine-associated CD4 TCRs spanned the protein, led by 160-218 and 743-854. Baseline serostatus was positive in only six or seven AZD1222 recipients.

Concerning this clone: The target antigen is unknown.

The germline gives CDR1 MDHEN, CDR2 SYDVKM. CDR3 length: 12 residues. Sequencing used immunoSEQ multiplex PCR; TCRdb keeps in-frame clones, though not all of them. The sample has about 120,000 clones; 88% are singletons. This clonotype was obtained from an adult in good health. The genes are TRBV28 and TRBJ1-5; a possible D gene is TRBD1 (6 bases). The material sequenced was peripheral blood, taken on day 0 of AZD1222 vaccination. The CDR3 DNA reads as TGTGCAGGAGGGGGGAGGGCTCAGCCCCAGCATTTT. Translation: CAGGGRAQPQHF. The full variable domain, rest sourced from reference TRBV28 and TRBJ1-5, is DVKVTQSSRYLVKRTGEKVFLECVQDMDHENMFWYRQDPGLGLRLIYFSYDVKMKEKGDIPEGYSVSREKKERFSLILESASTNQTSMYLCAGGGRAQPQHFGDGTRLSIL.